This T cell receptor beta chain was documented in a study of cytomegalovirus exposure and HLA in healthy donors. Study at large: The study placed approximately 78% of its approximately 400 genotyped donors in the Caucasian-associated ancestry cluster. Study outcomes and limitations: A later analysis associated some 16,000 TCR beta sequences with HLA alleles at a 0.05 false discovery rate.

The CDR3 sequence is 14 residues long. Germline CDR1 MNHEY, CDR2 SVGAGI. V shed 0 bases and J 7 bases; nucleotides not matched to a gene: 5. The PCR used 60 Vbeta and 13 Jbeta primers. Assay used: immunoSEQ multiplex PCR; TCRdb lists only in-frame clones, some missing. The sample lists fewer than 150,000 clones; over 60% were seen once. This clone was picked up a small number of times. The antigen is undetermined. The sequenced material came from PBMCs. This receptor was taken from a man aged 18 to 35 in good health and CMV-seropositive. The chain carries TRBV6-5 and TRBJ2-7, with 8 positions matching TRBD1. Here the CDR3 reads CASSYSQGAGEQYV. In nucleotides, the CDR3 is TGTGCCAGCAGTTACTCGCAGGGGGCAGGGGAGCAGTACGTC.